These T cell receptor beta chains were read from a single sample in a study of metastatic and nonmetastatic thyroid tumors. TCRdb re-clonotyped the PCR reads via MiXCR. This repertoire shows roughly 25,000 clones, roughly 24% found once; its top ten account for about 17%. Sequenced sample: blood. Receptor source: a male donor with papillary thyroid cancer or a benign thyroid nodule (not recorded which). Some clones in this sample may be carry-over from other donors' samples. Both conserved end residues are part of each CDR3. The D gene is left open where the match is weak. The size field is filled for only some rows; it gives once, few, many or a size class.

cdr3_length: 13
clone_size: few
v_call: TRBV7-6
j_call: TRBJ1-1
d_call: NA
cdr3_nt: TGTGCCAGCAGCTTAGATGGGGGGAGTGAAGCTTTCTTT
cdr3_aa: CASSLDGGSEAFF

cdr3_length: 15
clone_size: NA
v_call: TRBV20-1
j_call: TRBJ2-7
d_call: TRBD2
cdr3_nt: TGCAGTGCTGATAGCGGGACTAGCTTCGGGGGCGAGCAGTACTTC
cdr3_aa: CSADSGTSFGGEQYF

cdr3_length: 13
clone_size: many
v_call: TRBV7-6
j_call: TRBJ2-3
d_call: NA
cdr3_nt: TGTGCCAGCAGCCGGAGGGGGTGGGATACGCAGTATTTT
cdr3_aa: CASSRRGWDTQYF

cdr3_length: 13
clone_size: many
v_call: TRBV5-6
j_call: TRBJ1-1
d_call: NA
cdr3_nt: TGTGCCAGCAGCTTGGTGTGGAACACTGAAGCTTTCTTT
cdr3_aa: CASSLVWNTEAFF

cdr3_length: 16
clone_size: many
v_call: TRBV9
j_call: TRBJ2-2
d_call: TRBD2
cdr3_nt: TGTGCCAGCAGCGTGATGAGCACTAGCGTCACCGGGGAGCTGTTTTTT
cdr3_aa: CASSVMSTSVTGELFF

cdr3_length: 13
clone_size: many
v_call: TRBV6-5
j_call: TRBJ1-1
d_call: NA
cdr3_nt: TGTGCCAGCAGTTACATACAGAACACTGAAGCTTTCTTT
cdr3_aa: CASSYIQNTEAFF

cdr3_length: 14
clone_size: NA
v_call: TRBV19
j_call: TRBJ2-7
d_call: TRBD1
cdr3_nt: TGTGCCAGTAGTAAGGGGGACAGTAAAAAGGAGCAGTACTTC
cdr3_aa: CASSKGDSKKEQYF

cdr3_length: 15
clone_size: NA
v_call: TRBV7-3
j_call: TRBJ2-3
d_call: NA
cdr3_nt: TGTGCCAGCAGCTTAACACGTTCTCCTAGAGATACGCACTATTTT
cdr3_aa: CASSLTRSPRDTHYF

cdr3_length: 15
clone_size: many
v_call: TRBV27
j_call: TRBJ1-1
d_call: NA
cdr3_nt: TGTGCCAGCAGCACCTGGGTCGGCGTGAACACTGAAGCTTTCTTT
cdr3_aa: CASSTWVGVNTEAFF

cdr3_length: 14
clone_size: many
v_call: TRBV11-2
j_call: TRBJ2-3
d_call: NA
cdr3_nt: TGTGCCAGCAGTGAAGAGGGGGGCACAGATACGCAGTATTTT
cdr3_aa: CASSEEGGTDTQYF

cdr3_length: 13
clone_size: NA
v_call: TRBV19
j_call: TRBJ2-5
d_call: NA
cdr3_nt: TGTGCCGGTAGGGCAGGGTTACAAGAGACCCAGTACTTC
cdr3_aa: CAGRAGLQETQYF

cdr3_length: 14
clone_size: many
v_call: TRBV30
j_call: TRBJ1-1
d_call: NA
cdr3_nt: TGTGCCTGGGCCCGGTCGCGGATGAACACTGAAGCTTTCTTT
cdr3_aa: CAWARSRMNTEAFF

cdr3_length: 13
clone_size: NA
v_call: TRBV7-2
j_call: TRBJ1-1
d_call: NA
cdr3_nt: TGTGTCAGCAGTGGGCGGGTGAACACTGAAGCTTTCTTT
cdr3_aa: CVSSGRVNTEAFF

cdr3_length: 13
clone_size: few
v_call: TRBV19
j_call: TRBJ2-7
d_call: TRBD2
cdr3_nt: TGTGCCAGTATGGAGCGGGAGTGTGTCGAGCAGTACTTT
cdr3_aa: CASMERECVEQYF

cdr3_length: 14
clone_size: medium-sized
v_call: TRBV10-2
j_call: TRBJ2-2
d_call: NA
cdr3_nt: TGCGCCACCTTCCTCAACCTCCTCACCGGGGAGCTGTTTTTT
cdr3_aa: CATFLNLLTGELFF

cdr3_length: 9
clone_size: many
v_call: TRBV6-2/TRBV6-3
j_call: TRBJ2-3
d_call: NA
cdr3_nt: TGTGCCAGCATCTTTACGCAGTATTTT
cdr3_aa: CASIFTQYF

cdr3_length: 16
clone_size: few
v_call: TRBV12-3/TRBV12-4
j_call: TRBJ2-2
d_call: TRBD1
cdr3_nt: TGCGCCAGCAGTGCCACTGGGACAGGGAACACCGGGGAGCTGTTTTTT
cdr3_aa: CASSATGTGNTGELFF

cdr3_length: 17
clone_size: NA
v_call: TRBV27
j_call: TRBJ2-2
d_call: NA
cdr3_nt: TGTGCCAGCAGTGAGCACTTGACTGGCTTCACACCAGGGGAGCTGTTTTTT
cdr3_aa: CASSEHLTGFTPGELFF

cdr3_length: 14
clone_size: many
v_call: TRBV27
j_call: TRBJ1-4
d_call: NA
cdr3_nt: TGTGCCAGCAGTTTATCCAGGGTTAATGAAAAACTGTTTTTT
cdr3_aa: CASSLSRVNEKLFF

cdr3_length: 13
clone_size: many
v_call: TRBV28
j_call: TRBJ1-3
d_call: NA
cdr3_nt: TGTGCCAGCAGTTTCGGAATCACGCACACCATATATTTT
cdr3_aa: CASSFGITHTIYF

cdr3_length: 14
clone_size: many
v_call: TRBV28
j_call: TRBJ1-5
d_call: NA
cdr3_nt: TGTGCCAGCAGCCGAGGGCCAGGCCCCCAGCCCCAGCATTTT
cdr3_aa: CASSRGPGPQPQHF

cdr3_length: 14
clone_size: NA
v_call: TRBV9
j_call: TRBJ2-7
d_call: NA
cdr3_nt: TGTGCCAGCAGTGACCCGGGAAGAACCGACGAGCAGTACTTC
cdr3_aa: CASSDPGRTDEQYF

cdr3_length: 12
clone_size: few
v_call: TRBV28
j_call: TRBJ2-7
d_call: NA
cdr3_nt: TGTGCCAGCGGGCTAGCTGTAGATAAGCAGTACTTC
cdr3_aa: CASGLAVDKQYF

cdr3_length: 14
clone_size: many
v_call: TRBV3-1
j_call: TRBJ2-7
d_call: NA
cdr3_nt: TGTGCCAGCAGCCAAAGGGACAACTCCTACGAGCAGTACTTC
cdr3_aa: CASSQRDNSYEQYF

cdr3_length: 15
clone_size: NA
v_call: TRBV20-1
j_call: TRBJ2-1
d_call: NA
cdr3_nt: TGCAGTGCTAGAACTAGAGGGAGGGGGCACAATGAGCAGTTCTTC
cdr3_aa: CSARTRGRGHNEQFF

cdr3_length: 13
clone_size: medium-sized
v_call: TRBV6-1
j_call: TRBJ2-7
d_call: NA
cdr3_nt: TGTGCCAGCAGTGACGGCTACACCTACGAGCAGTACTTC
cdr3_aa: CASSDGYTYEQYF

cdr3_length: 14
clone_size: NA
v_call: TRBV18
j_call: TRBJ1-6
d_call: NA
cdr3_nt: TGTGCCAGCTCACCAGGGGAGGGGCATTCACCCCTCCACTTT
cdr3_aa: CASSPGEGHSPLHF

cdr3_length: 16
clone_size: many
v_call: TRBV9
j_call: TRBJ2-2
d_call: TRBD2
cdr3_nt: TGTGCCAGCAGCTTGTCAGCGGGAGTATTTACCGGGGAGCTGTTTTTT
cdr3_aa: CASSLSAGVFTGELFF

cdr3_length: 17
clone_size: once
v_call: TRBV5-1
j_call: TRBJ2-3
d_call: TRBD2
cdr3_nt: TGCGCCAGCAGCGGTTTAGCGGGAGGGGAGAGCTCAGATACGCAGTATTTT
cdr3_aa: CASSGLAGGESSDTQYF

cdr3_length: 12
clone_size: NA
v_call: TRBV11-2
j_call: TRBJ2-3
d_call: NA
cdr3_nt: TGTGCCAGCAGCTACGGACGGGATACGCAGTATTTT
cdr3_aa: CASSYGRDTQYF

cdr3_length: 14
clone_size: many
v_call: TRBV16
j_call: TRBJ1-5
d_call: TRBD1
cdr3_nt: TGTGCCAGCAGCGGGCAGGGGGACGGTCAGCCCCAGCATTTT
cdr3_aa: CASSGQGDGQPQHF

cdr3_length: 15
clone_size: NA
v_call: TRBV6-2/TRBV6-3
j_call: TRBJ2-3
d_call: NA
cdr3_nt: TGTGCCAGCAGTTACCGGGTGGCCGGCACAGATACGCAGTATTTT
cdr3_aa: CASSYRVAGTDTQYF

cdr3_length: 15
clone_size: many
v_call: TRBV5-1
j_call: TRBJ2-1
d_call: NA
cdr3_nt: TGCGCCAGCAGCTTGGCACCGGGCTCCTACAATGAGCAGTTCTTC
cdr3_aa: CASSLAPGSYNEQFF

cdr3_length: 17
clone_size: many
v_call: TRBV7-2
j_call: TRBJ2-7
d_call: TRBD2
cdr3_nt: TGTGCCAGCAGCTTTCCCAGGGAAGTAGCGGGAGGCTACGAGCAGTACTTC
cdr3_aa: CASSFPREVAGGYEQYF

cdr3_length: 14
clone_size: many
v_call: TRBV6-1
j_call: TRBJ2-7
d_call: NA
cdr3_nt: TGTGCCAGCAGTCGCCAGGGGTCCGTTTACGAGCAGTACTTC
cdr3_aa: CASSRQGSVYEQYF

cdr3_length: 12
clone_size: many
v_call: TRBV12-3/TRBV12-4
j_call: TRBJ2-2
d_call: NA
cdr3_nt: TGTGCCAGCAGTCGAAGGGCAGGGGAGCTGTTTTTT
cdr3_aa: CASSRRAGELFF

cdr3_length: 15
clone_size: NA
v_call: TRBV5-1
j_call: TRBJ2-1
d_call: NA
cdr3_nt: TGCGCCAGCAGCTTGGGAGAGGGTTCCTACAATGAGCAGGTCTTC
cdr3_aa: CASSLGEGSYNEQVF

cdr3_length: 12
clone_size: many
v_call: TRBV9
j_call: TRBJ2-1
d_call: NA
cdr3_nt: TGTGCCAGCAGCGTAGAGGGTGATGAGCAGTTCTTC
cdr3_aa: CASSVEGDEQFF

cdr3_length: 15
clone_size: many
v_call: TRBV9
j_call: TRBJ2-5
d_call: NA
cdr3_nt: TGTGCCAGCAGCGTAGAGGATAGGACCTCGGAGACCCAGTACTTC
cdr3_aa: CASSVEDRTSETQYF

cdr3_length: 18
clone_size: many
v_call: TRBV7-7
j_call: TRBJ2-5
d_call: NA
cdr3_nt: TGTGCTAGCAGCTTCCTACCCCGGGACTGGGGAATGGGGGAGACCCAGTACTTC
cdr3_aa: CASSFLPRDWGMGETQYF

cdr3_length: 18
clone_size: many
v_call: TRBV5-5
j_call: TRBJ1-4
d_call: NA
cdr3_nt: TGTGCCAGCAGCCTAACTTGGTACAGCTTAGCAACTAATGAAAAACTGTTTTTT
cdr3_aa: CASSLTWYSLATNEKLFF

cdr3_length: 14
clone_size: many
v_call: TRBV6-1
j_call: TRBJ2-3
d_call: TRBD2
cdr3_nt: TGTGCCAGCTCCGCTAGCGGGGTCCCAGATACGCAGTATTTT
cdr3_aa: CASSASGVPDTQYF

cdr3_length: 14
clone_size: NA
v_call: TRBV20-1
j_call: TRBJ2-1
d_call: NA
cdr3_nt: TGCAGTGCTAGTAGAGATAACGGGGTCAATGAGCAGTTCTTC
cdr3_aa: CSASRDNGVNEQFF

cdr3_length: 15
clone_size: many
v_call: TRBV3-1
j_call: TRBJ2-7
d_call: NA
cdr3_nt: TGTGTCAGCAGCCCAATCTCGGATAGCCTCCGCGAGCAGTACTTC
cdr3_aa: CVSSPISDSLREQYF

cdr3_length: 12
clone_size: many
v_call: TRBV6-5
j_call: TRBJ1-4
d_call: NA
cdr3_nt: TGTGCCAGCAGTTACTCTGGGGAAAAACTGTTTTTT
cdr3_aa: CASSYSGEKLFF

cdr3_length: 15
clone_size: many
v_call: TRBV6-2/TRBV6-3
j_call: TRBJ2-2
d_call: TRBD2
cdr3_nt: TGTGCCAGCAGCTTGAGCGGGAGCCTCACCGGGGAGCTGTTTTTT
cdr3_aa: CASSLSGSLTGELFF

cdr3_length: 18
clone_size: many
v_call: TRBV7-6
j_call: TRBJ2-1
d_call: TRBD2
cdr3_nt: TGTGCCAGCAGCTTAATTTTGGAAATAGCGGGAGCCCCTGATGAGCAGTTCTTC
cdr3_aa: CASSLILEIAGAPDEQFF

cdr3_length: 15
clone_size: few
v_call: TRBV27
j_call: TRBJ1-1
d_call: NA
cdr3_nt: TGTGCCAGCAGCTTTGCCCAGGTATCAGTGACTGAAGCTCTCTTT
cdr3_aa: CASSFAQVSVTEALF